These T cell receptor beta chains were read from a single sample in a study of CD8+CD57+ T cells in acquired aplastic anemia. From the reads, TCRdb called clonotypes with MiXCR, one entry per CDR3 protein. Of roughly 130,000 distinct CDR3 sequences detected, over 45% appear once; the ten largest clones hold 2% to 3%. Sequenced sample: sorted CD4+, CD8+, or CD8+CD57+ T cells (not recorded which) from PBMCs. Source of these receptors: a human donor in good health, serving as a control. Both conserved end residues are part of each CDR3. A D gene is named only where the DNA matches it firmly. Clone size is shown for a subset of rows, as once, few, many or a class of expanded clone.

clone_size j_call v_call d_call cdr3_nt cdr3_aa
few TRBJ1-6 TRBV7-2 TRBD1 TGTGCCAGCAGCGACAGGGAGGTTTCACCCCTCCACTTT CASSDREVSPLHF
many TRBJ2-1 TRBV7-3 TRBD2 TGTGCCAGCAGCCCATATAGCGGGGGGGTAAATGAGCAGTTCTTC CASSPYSGGVNEQFF
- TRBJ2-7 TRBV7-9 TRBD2 TGTGCCAGCAGCTTAGAGCTAGCGGGGGGTCAGGAGCAGTACTTC CASSLELAGGQEQYF
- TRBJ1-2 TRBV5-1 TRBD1 TGCGCCAGCAGCACCCAGACAGGGTCCTATGGCTACACCTTC CASSTQTGSYGYTF
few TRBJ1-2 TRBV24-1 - TGTGCCACCAGTGATTCACAGGGCACTAACTATGGCTACACCTTC CATSDSQGTNYGYTF
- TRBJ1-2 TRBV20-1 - TGCAGTGCTAGAGAAGCAGGGATCGGCTACACCTTC CSAREAGIGYTF
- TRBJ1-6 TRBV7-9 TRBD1 TGTGCCAGCAGCCAGATCGGGACAGAGAATTCACCCCTCCACTTT CASSQIGTENSPLHF
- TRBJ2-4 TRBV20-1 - TGCAGTGCCCCGCGGGAAAGAGGGTCCAAAAACATTCGGTACTTC CSAPRERGSKNIRYF
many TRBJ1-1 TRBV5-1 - TGCGCCAGCAGCTTGGGAAAGACAGTTATGAACACTGAAGCTTTCTTT CASSLGKTVMNTEAFF
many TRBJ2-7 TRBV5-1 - TGCGCCAGCAGTCACGGGGGCGTCCCCCACGAGCAGTACTTC CASSHGGVPHEQYF
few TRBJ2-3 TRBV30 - TGTGCCTGGAGTGGAACTAGCCGCACCTATACGCAGTATTTT CAWSGTSRTYTQYF
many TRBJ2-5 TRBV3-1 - TGTGCCAGCACCCGGGGTTCAGGACAGCAAGAGACCCAGTACTTC CASTRGSGQQETQYF
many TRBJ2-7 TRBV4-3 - TGCGCCAGCAGCCATGTAGTAGCTGGAAGGGACAAGAGCTACGAGCAGTACTTC CASSHVVAGRDKSYEQYF
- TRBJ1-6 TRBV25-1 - TGTGCCAGCAGTGAGGCGGGACACTCCTATAATTCACCCCTCCACTTT CASSEAGHSYNSPLHF
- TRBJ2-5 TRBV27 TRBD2 TGTGCCAGCACTGATAGCGGGGTTGGGGGGACCCAGTACTTC CASTDSGVGGTQYF
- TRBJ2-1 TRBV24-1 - TGTGCCACCAGTGATTCCAGCGGACGCTCCTACAATGAGCAGTTCTTC CATSDSSGRSYNEQFF
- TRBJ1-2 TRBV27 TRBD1 TGTGCCAGCAGTGCAGACAGGGTCCTGGGATATGGCTACACCTTC CASSADRVLGYGYTF
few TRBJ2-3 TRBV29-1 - TGCAGCGCTTACACGGCAGATACGCAGTATTTT CSAYTADTQYF
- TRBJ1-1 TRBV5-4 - TGTGCCAGCAGCTTTCAACAGGGCGGCACTGAAGCTTTCTTT CASSFQQGGTEAFF
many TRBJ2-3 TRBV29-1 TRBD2 TGCAGCTTTCATCTAGCGGGGGATATCACAGATACGCAGTATTTT CSFHLAGDITDTQYF
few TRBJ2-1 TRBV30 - TGTGCCTGGAGTGTAACGAGGGGGGGCAACAATGAGCAGTCCTTC CAWSVTRGGNNEQSF
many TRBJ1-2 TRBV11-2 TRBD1 TGTGCCAGCAGCGGGGGACAGGGTCGACATCCCGCCTATGGCTACACCTTC CASSGGQGRHPAYGYTF
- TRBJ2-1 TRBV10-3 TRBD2 TGTGCCATCAGTGAAATGAATAGCGGGGGACCCTACAATGAGCAGTTCTTC CAISEMNSGGPYNEQFF
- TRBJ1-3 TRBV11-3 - TGTGCCAGCAGCGCAGGACTGACGGGAAACACCATATATTTT CASSAGLTGNTIYF
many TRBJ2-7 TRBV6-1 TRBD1 TGTGCCAGCAGGTCCGGGACAGGGTTATACGAGCAGTACTTC CASRSGTGLYEQYF
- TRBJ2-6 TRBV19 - TGTGCCAGTATGGGGAGTGGGGCCAACGTCCTGACTTTC CASMGSGANVLTF
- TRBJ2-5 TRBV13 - TGTGCCAGCAGCCGAGACAGGTACCAAGAGACCCAGTACTTC CASSRDRYQETQYF
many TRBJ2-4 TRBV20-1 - TGCAGTGCTACGCCGGGGACAGCCAAAAACATTCAGTACTTC CSATPGTAKNIQYF
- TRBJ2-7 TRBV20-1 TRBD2 TGCAGTGCTTCACTTAGCGGGAGCTCCTACGAGCAGTACTTC CSASLSGSSYEQYF
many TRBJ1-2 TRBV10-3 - TGTGCCGTTATGGACGGGGACTACTTTATGGGCTACACCTTC CAVMDGDYFMGYTF
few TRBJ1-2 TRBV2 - TGTGCCGGGAACGGTTTGGCTGGCTACACCTTC CAGNGLAGYTF
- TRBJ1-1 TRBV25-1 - TGTGCCAGCAATCGGTTACGGAGGGTCGAGAACACTGAAGCTTTCTTT CASNRLRRVENTEAFF
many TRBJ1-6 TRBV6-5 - TGTGCCAGCAGTTGGAACAGGGTTTCCAATTCACCCCTCCACTTT CASSWNRVSNSPLHF
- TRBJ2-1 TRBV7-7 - TGTGCTAGCAGCTTAGGGACCTCGAGCTCCTACAATGAGCAGTTCTTC CASSLGTSSSYNEQFF
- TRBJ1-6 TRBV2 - TGTGCCAGCAGTGAATCGGGACCCGTGAGCGGTTCACCCCTCCACTTT CASSESGPVSGSPLHF
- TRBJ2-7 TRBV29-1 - TGCAGCTCACCCGTGGCTAGCGAGACCTACGAGCAGTACTTC CSSPVASETYEQYF
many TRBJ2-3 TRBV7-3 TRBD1 TGTGCCAAAACCTCCGGACAGGGAGGCACAGATACGCAGTATTTT CAKTSGQGGTDTQYF
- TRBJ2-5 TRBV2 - TGTGCCAGCTCGACACACACCCTATCTCAAGAGACCCAGTACTTC CASSTHTLSQETQYF
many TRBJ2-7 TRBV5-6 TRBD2 TGTGCCAGCAGCGCCTCACCCAGCGGGATCTACGAGCAGTACTTC CASSASPSGIYEQYF
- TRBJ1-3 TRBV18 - TGTGCCAGCTCACCCGAGGGGCGACTTGGAAACACCATATATTTT CASSPEGRLGNTIYF
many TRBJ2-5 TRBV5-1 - TGCGCCAGCAGCCCGGGCATGGCAGGGAAAGGGTTGGGAGAGACCCAGTACTTC CASSPGMAGKGLGETQYF
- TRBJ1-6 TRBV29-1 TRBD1 TGCAGCGTTGGCGCCGACAGGGACTCACCCCTCCACTTT CSVGADRDSPLHF
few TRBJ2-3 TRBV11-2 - TGTGCCAGCAGCTCCACACCGGGGGGCTACAATGAGCAGTATTTT CASSSTPGGYNEQYF
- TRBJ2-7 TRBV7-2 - TGTGCCAGCAGCTTAGGCAGGGAGTACGAGCAGTACTTC CASSLGREYEQYF
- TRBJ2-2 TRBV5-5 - TGTGCCAACAGCTTAGAGGGGCTGAACACCGGGGAGCTGTTTTTT CANSLEGLNTGELFF
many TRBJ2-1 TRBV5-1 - TGCGCCGGCAGCTTGGGGCACAATGAGCAGTTCTTC CAGSLGHNEQFF
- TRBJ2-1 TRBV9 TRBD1 TGTGCCAGCAGCGGTGGGACAGGGCGATACAATGAGCAGTTCTTC CASSGGTGRYNEQFF
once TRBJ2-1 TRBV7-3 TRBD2 TGTGCCAGCAGACTAGCGGGGGGGAACTACAATGAGCAGTTCTTC CASRLAGGNYNEQFF
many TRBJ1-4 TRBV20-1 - TGCAGTGCTAGAGATGGCGAAAAACTGTTTTTT CSARDGEKLFF
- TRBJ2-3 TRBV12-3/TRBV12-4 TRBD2 TGTGCCAGCGGTATAGCGGGAAGCACAGATACGCAGTATTTT CASGIAGSTDTQYF
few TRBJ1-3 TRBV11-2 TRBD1 TGTGCCAGCAGCGTCGTAACAGGGGACTCTGGAAACACCATATATTTT CASSVVTGDSGNTIYF
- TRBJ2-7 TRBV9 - TGTGCCAGCAGCCTAGCAGTAGGTCTCTACGAGCAGTACTTC CASSLAVGLYEQYF